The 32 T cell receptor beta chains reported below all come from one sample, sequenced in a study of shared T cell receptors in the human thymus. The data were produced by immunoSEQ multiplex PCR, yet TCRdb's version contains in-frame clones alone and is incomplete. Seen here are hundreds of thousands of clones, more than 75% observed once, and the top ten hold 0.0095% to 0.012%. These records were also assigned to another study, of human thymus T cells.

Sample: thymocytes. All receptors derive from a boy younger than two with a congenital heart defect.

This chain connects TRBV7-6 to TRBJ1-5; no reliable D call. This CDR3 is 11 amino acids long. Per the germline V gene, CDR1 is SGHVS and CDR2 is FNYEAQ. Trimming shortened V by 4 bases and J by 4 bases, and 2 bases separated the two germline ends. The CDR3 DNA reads TGTGCCAGCAGCTCAAATCAGCCCCAGCATTTT. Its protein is CASSSNQPQHF. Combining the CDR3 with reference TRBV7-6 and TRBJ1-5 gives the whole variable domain GAGVSQSPRYKVTKRGQDVALRCDPISGHVSLYWYRQALGQGPEFLTYFNYEAQQDKSGLPNDRFSAERPEGSISTLTIQRTEQRDSAMYRCASSSNQPQHFGDGTRLSIL.

CDR3 bases: TGTGCCAGCAAGAGTAGCGTCTACAATGAGCAGTTCTTC. It specifies CASKSSVYNEQFF. This sequence joins TRBV27 and TRBJ2-1, with a tentative D call TRBD2 (5 bases). V was trimmed by 7 bases and J by 3 bases, leaving 10 bases between them. The CDR3 contains 13 residues. The germline V gene encodes CDR1 MNHEY and CDR2 SMNVEV (reference sequence).

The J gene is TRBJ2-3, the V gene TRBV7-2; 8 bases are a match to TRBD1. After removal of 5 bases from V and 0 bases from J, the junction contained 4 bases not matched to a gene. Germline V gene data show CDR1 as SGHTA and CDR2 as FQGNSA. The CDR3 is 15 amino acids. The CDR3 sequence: CASSRHRGSTDTQYF. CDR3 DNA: TGTGCCAGCAGCCGCCACAGGGGGAGCACAGATACGCAGTATTTT.

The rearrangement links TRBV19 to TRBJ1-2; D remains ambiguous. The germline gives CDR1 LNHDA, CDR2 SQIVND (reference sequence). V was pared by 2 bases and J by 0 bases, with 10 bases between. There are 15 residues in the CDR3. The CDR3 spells CASSICCDTNYGYTF. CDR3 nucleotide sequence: TGTGCCAGTAGTATATGTTGCGACACTAACTATGGCTACACCTTC. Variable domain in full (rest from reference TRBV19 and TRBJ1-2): DGGITQSPKYLFRKEGQNVTLSCEQNLNHDAMYWYRQDPGQGLRLIYYSQIVNDFQKGDIAEGYSVSREKKESFPLTVTSAQKNPTAFYLCASSICCDTNYGYTFGSGTRLTVV.

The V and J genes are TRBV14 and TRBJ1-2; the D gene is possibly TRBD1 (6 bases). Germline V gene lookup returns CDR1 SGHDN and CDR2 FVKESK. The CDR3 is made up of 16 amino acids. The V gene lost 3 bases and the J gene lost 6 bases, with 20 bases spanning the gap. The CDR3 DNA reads TGTGCCAGCAGCCAGATGGGCCCACAGGGAACGCATGGCTACACCTTC. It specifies CASSQMGPQGTHGYTF.

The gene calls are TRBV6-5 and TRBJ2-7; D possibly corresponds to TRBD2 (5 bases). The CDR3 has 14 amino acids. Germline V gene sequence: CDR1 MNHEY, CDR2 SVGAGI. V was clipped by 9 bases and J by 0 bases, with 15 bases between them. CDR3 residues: CASRVARTSYEQYF. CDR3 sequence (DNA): TGTGCCAGTCGGGTAGCGCGAACCTCCTACGAGCAGTACTTC.

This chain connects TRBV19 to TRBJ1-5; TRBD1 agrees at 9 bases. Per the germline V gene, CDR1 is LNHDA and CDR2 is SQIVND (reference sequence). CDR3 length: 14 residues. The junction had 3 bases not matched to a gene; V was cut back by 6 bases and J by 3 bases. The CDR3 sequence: CASSRDRDNQPQHF. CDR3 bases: TGTGCCAGTAGCCGGGACAGGGACAATCAGCCCCAGCATTTT. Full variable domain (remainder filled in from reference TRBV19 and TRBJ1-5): DGGITQSPKYLFRKEGQNVTLSCEQNLNHDAMYWYRQDPGQGLRLIYYSQIVNDFQKGDIAEGYSVSREKKESFPLTVTSAQKNPTAFYLCASSRDRDNQPQHFGDGTRLSIL.

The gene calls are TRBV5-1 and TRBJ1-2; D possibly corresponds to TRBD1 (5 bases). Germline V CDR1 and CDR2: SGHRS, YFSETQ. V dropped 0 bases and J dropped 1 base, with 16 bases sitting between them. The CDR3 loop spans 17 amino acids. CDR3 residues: CASSLANVGTGNYGYTF. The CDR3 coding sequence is TGCGCCAGCAGCTTGGCCAATGTAGGGACTGGTAACTATGGCTACACCTTC.

The CDR3 loop is CSVGGQGGSGELFF. CDR3 nucleotide sequence: TGCAGCGTTGGGGGACAGGGAGGATCCGGGGAGCTGTTTTTT. The rearrangement links TRBV29-1 to TRBJ2-2; 9 positions match TRBD1. In germline, CDR1 is SQVTM, CDR2 ANQGSEA. With V trimmed by 4 bases and J by 6 bases, 6 bases remained unmatched. The CDR3 consists of 14 residues.

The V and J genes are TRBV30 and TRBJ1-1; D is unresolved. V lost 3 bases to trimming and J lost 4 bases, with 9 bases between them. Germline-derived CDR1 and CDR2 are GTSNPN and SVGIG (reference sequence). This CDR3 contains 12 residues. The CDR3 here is CAWRAAVTEAFF. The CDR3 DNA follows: TGTGCCTGGAGGGCGGCGGTCACTGAAGCTTTCTTT.

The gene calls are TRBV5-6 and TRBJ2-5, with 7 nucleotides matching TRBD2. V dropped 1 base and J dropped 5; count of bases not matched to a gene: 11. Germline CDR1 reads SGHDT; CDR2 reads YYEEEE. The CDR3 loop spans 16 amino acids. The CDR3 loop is CASSLCNGREGETQYF. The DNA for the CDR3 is TGTGCCAGCAGCTTGTGTAACGGCAGGGAGGGGGAGACCCAGTACTTC. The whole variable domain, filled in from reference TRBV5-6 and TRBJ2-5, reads DAGVTQSPTHLIKTRGQQVTLRCSPKSGHDTVSWYQQALGQGPQFIFQYYEEEERQRGNFPDRFSGHQFPNYSSELNVNALLLGDSALYLCASSLCNGREGETQYFGPGTRLLVL.

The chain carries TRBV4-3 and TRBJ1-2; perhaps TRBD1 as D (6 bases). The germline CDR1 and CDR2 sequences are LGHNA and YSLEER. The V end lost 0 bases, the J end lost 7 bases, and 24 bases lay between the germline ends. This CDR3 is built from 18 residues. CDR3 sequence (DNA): TGCGCCAGCAGCCAAGATCCCCGGGACAACTCATCTTGCAGTGGCTACACCTTC. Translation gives CASSQDPRDNSSCSGYTF.

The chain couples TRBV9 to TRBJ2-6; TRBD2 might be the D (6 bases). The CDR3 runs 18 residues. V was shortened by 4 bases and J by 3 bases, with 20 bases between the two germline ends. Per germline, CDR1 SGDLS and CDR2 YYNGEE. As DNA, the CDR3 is TGTGCCAGCAGCTTTCCAGCGGGTCTAGTAGATGGGGCCAACGTCCTGACTTTC. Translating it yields CASSFPAGLVDGANVLTF.

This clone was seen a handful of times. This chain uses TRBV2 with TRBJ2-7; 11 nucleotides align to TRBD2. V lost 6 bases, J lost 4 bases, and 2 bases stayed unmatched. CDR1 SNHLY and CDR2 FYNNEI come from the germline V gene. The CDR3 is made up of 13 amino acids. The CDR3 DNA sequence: TGTGCCAGCAGACTAGCGGGGGAGTACGAGCAGTACTTC. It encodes CASRLAGEYEQYF.

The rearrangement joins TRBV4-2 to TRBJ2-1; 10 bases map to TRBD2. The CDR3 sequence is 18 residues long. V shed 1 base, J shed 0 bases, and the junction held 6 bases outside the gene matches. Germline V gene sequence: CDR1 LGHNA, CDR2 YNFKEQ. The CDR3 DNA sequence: TGTGCCAGCAGCCAAGGTGGTAGCGGGAGGCCCTCCTACAATGAGCAGTTCTTC. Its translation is CASSQGGSGRPSYNEQFF.

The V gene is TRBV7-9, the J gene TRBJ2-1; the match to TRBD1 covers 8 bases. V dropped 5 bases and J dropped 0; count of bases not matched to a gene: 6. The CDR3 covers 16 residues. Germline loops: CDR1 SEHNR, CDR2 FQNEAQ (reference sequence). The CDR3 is CASSPQGGFSYNEQFF. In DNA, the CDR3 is TGTGCCAGCAGCCCACAGGGGGGCTTCTCCTACAATGAGCAGTTCTTC. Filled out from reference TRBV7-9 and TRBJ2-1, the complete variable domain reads DTGVSQNPRHKITKRGQNVTFRCDPISEHNRLYWYRQTLGQGPEFLTYFQNEAQLEKSRLLSDRFSAERPKGSFSTLEIQRTEQGDSAMYLCASSPQGGFSYNEQFFGPGTRLTVL.

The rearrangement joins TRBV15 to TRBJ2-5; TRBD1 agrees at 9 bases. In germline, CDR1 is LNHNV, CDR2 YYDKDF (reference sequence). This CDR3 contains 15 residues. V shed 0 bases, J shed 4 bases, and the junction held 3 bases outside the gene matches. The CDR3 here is CATSRDSDRGETQYF. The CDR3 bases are TGTGCCACCAGCAGAGATTCGGACAGGGGAGAGACCCAGTACTTC.

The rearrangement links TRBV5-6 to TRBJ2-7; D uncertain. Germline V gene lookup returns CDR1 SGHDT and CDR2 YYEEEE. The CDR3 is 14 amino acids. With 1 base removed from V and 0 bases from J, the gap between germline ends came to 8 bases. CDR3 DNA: TGTGCCAGCAGCTTGCGTGACACCTCCTACGAGCAGTACTTC. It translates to CASSLRDTSYEQYF.

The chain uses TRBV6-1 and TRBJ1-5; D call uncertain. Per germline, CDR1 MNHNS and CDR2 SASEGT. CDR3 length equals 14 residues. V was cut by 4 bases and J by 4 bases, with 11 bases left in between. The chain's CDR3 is CASSGRTGNQPQHF. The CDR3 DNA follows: TGTGCCAGCAGTGGGCGGACGGGAAATCAGCCCCAGCATTTT.

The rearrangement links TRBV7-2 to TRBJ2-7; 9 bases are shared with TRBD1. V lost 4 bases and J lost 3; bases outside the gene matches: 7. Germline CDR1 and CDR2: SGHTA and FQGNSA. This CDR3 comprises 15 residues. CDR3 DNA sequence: TGTGCCAGCAGCTCCCCGGGACAGGGCCTCTACGAGCAGTACTTC. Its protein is CASSSPGQGLYEQYF.

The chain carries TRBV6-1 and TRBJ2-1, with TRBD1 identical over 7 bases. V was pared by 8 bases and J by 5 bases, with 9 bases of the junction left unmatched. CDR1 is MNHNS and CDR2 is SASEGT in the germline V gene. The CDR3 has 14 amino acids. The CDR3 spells CASDRDGWDNEQFF. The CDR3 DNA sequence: TGTGCCAGCGACAGGGATGGTTGGGACAATGAGCAGTTCTTC.

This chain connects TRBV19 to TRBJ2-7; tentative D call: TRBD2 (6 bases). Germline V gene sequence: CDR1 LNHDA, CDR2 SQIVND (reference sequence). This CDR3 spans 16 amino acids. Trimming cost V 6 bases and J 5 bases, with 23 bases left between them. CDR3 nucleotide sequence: TGTGCCAGTAGCCCGAGGCAGGGCGGGAAGTGTGACGAGCAGTACTTC. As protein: CASSPRQGGKCDEQYF.

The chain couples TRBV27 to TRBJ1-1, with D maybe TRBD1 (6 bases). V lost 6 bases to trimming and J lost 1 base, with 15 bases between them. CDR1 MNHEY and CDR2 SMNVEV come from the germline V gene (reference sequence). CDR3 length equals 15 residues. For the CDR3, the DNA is TGTGCCAGCAGACGGGACAATTTGGGGAACACTGAAGCTTTCTTT. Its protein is CASRRDNLGNTEAFF.

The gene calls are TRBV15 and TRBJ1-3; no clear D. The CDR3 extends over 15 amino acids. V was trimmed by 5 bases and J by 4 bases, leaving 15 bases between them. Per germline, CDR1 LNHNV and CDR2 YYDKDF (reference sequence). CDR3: CATSPRPRLGNTIYF. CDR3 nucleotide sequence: TGTGCCACCAGCCCCAGACCGAGGTTGGGAAACACCATATATTTT. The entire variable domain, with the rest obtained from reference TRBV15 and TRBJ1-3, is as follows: DAMVIQNPRYQVTQFGKPVTLSCSQTLNHNVMYWYQQKSSQAPKLLFHYYDKDFNNEADTPDNFQSRRPNTSFCFLDIRSPGLGDTAMYLCATSPRPRLGNTIYFGEGSWLTVV.

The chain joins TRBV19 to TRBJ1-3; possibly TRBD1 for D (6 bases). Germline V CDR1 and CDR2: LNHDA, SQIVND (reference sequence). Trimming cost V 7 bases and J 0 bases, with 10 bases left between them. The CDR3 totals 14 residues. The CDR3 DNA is TGTGCCAGTACTGAGGACAGCTCTGGAAACACCATATATTTT. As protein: CASTEDSSGNTIYF.

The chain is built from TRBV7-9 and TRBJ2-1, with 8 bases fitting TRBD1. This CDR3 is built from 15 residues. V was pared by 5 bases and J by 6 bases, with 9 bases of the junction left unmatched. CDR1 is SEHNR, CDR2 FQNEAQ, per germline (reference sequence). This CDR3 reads CASSVGQGCPNEQFF. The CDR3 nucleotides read TGTGCCAGCAGCGTCGGACAGGGATGCCCCAATGAGCAGTTCTTC.

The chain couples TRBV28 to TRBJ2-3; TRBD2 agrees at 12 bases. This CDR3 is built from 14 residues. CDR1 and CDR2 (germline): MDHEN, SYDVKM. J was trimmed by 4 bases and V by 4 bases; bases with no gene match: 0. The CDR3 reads CASSSSGGADTQYF. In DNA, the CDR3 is TGTGCCAGCAGTTCTAGCGGGGGGGCAGATACGCAGTATTTT.

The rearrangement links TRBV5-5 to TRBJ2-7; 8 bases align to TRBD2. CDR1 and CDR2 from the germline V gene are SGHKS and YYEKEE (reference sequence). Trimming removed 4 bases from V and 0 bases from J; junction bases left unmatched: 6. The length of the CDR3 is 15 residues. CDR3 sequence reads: CASSRTSGSSYEQYF. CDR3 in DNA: TGTGCCAGCAGCCGTACTAGCGGAAGCTCCTACGAGCAGTACTTC. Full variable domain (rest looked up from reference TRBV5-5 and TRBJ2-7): DAGVTQSPTHLIKTRGQQVTLRCSPISGHKSVSWYQQVLGQGPQFIFQYYEKEERGRGNFPDRFSARQFPNYSSELNVNALLLGDSALYLCASSRTSGSSYEQYFGPGTRLTVT.

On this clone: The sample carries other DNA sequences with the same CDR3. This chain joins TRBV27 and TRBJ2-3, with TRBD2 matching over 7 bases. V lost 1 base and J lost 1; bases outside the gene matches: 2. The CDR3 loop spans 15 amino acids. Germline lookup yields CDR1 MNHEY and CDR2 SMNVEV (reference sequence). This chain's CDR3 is CASSLLAGGTDTQYF. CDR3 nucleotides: TGTGCCAGCAGTTTATTGGCGGGAGGCACAGATACGCAGTATTTT.

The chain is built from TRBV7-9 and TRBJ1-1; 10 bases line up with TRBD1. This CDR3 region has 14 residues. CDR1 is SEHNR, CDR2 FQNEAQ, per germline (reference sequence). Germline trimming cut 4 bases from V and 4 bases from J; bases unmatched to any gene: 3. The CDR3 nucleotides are TGTGCCAGCAGCTGGAGGACAGGGGGCACTGAAGCTTTCTTT. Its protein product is CASSWRTGGTEAFF.

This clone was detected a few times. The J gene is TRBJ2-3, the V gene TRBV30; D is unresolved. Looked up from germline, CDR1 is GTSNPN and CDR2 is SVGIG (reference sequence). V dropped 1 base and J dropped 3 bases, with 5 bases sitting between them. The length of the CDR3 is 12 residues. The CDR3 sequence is CAWSGQTDTQYF. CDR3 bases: TGTGCCTGGAGTGGGCAAACAGATACGCAGTATTTT.

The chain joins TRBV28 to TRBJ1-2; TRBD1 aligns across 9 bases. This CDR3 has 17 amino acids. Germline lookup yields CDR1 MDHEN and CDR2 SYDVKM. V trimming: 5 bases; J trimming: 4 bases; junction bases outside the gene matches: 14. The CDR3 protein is CASSIGQGQIGGYGYTF. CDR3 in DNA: TGTGCCAGCAGTATCGGACAGGGGCAGATAGGAGGCTATGGCTACACCTTC.